This TCR beta chain was found in a study of beta chain features in type 1 diabetes (dated by TCRdb to the late 2010s). For the wider study: Mean age, gender distribution, total cell number and subset yield did not differ between patients and healthy donors. Naive and central memory subsets were obtained from all 30 or so donors, but regulatory and stem cell-like memory subsets were isolated from only 8 patients and about 8 healthy donors. A total of over 90,000,000 sorted cells were examined across all samples, and a strong correlation was observed between cell number per subset and RNA yield. In the study, TCRB repertoires of sorted circulating CD4+ T cell subsets from recently diagnosed type 1 diabetes patients were compared with those of matched healthy donors.

Each donor gave one peripheral blood draw, averaging approximately 0.12 L, which was collected into heparinised tubes. A BD FACSAria II was used to sort naive, central memory, regulatory and stem cell-like memory CD4+ T cells with a panel that included CD45RO, CCR7, CD25, CD127, CD95 and CD27. A purity above 98% was achieved for all sorted populations. PBMCs were isolated right away by Lymphoprep density gradient centrifugation and were stained directly, without culture. So that batch effects would be minimized, each experiment stained and sorted samples in pairs, pairing one healthy donor with one patient. The High Capacity cDNA Reverse Transcription Kit was used to reverse transcribe all of the isolated RNA, meaning that expressed TCRB transcripts were what got sequenced. Naive, central memory and regulatory T cell samples underwent deep immunoSEQ sequencing, averaging approximately 3.3 million total reads per sample. Sorted cells were lysed in RLT buffer, and RNA was extracted using DNase-treated RNeasy Micro or Mini kits according to cell number. To prevent cross-contamination, each cell subset was processed individually, whereas patient and healthy donor samples were processed jointly. TCRB sequences were amplified from cDNA with the immunoSEQ multiplex PCR, producing 87-bp fragments spanning the CDR3 region. Sequencing of the amplicons was performed on the Illumina HiSeq platform. The study's own analysis went as follows. Synthetic template baselines were used to correct PCR bias computationally, reads within Hamming distance 2 were collapsed, and singletons that could not be merged were discarded. By aligning reads against IMGT, V, D and J genes, CDR3 length, and insertions or deletions at six rearrangement sites were assigned. Within each subset, clonotype counts were normalized to sorted cell number, and only after that were true diversity and Gini coefficients computed with the tcR R package. The overlap coefficient, calculated on TCRB nucleotide sequences, was used to quantify repertoire sharing. Out-of-frame TCRB sequences from naive cells were analyzed as a proxy for the pre-selection repertoire. The immuneACCESS repertoire file appears here via TCRdb, limited to in-frame rearrangements. These files lack a portion of the clones; in checked studies, under half of the deficit traces to unresolved V genes, and the cause of the others is not known. V, J and clone size derive from that table, while D and trimming were established from the DNA sequence. The sample yields around 140,000 clones; 10% were counted once. The top ten clonotypes cover 1% to 1.5% of the sample.

A word on this clone: No cognate antigen has been identified for it. Nothing much larger sits one base from this clone, and base qualities are not available.

Findings and caveats that apply to the study as a whole: PCR may preferentially amplify shorter templates, but because patient and control samples were amplified and corrected together, any resulting skew would affect both groups equally. HLA sub-analyses involved small numbers of individuals, so any influence of HLA type on TCRB rearrangement remained unresolved. Naive, central memory and regulatory TCRB repertoires appeared more similar among patients than among healthy donors. Type 1 diabetes patients showed a moderate but significant shortening of TCRB CDR3 length in all four CD4+ subsets. Fewer insertions and more nucleotide deletions at VDJ recombination sites were observed in patients with type 1 diabetes, implying thymic rearrangement abnormalities. Because cDNA rather than genomic DNA was sequenced, highly expressing activated cells could have been over-represented, although no difference in activation and CD3 levels was found between groups.

From the germline V gene, CDR1 is SQVTM and CDR2 is ANQGSEA. The germline V end is reduced by 7 bases and the J end by 7 bases; junction bases left unmatched: 19. Counted from cysteine to phenylalanine, this CDR3 has 17 amino acids. Here the CDR3 DNA is all that survives: 51 bases in frame from base 1. The receptor was derived from a man younger than 35 in good health. The sequence links TRBV29-1 to TRBJ2-7, with 13 junctional bases fitting TRBD2. The sequencing input was naive CD4+ T cells from blood. This specimen's cell subset or site label, per the study, means: true naive CD4+ T cells. In nucleotides, the sequence is TGCAGCGCCACGGGACAGTTACTAGCGGGGGGGCCTTGGGAGCAGTACTTC. This sequence encodes CSATGQLLAGGPWEQYF.